This T cell receptor (beta chain) derives from a study of blood T cell repertoires in COVID-19 (dated by TCRdb to 2020 to 2022). For the study in its entirety: Collaborator samples came from the United States, Italy and Spain and covered acute and convalescent phases of COVID-19. The prospective study material was composed of cDNA or gDNA derived from T cells, B-cell-depleted T cells, or PBMCs. Subjects who had been exposed to COVID-19, were actively infected with it, or had recovered from it provided the deeply sampled blood TCRbeta repertoires that made up the dataset. The repertoires were released in a freely available public database intended as a resource for research on the immune response to SARS-CoV-2. The samples were drawn from the first 160 participants of the ongoing ImmuneRACE study and from some 1,300 subjects provided by 6 global collaborators. The sample metadata nearly always contained a de-identified subject ID, COVID-19 status, age in years and sex. Where HLA class I and class II types were available, the types were taken from metadata supplied by the sample provider, not from assay-based typing. Points the paper makes about the study in general: How much clinical and demographic metadata was included differed by source and by participant, and the metadata was provided uncurated.

The collaborating institutions used their own protocols to collect whole blood in K2EDTA tubes. For TCRbeta analysis, collaborator samples were shipped as frozen whole blood, as isolated PBMCs, or as DNA extracted from either sample type. TCRbeta CDR3 regions were amplified from genomic DNA using the immunoSEQ Assay, a bias-controlled multiplex PCR. The published analysis was carried out like this. Within the assay, amplification of reference gene primers was used to estimate how many nucleated cells each sample contained. To quantify the absolute abundance of each unique TCRbeta CDR3 rearrangement, sequence reads were collapsed and filtered. For each sample, productive Simpson clonality was calculated as the square root of Simpson's diversity index over productive rearrangements. In its TCRdb copy, this immuneACCESS table keeps in-frame sequences only and misses some clones. Where compared with another copy, unresolved V genes explain less than half of these, and the others have no known cause. Clone size and V and J calls were adopted from that table, with D and trimming inferred from the DNA. The sample data list 50,000 or so clones, and around 84% of these were observed just once. Clones ranked in the top ten supply 2% to 3% of the sample.

The germline V gene (reference sequence) specifies LNHNV as CDR1 and YYDKDF as CDR2. Trimming removed 4 bases from V and 1 base from J; the gene matches leave 5 bases unexplained. Including cysteine and phenylalanine, the CDR3 has 15 amino acids. Only the CDR3 portion is preserved as DNA: 45 bases, with reading frame beginning at the first base. This clone was counted only a few times. Its recognized antigen is unknown. No much larger clonotype is one base removed from it; base qualities were not supplied. Sample: peripheral blood. The origin of this receptor is a man aged 45-65 years with acute or convalescent COVID-19. Recombination joined TRBV15 with TRBJ1-1; 8 nucleotides in the junction match TRBD1. The base sequence is TGTGCCACCAGCATCTGGACAGGGACGAACACTGAAGCTTTCTTT. The resulting protein is CATSIWTGTNTEAFF.